These 26 T cell receptor beta chains were all obtained from the same sample, sequenced in a study of CD8 T cells in ankylosing spondylitis. TCRdb redid the calling of the 5' RACE reads with MiXCR, one entry per CDR3 protein. The data contain about 250,000 distinct CDR3 sequences, roughly a third of them seen just once; the ten biggest clones take up 4% to 5%. The sample consisted of blood, either unsorted or a sorted T cell fraction (not recorded which). These receptors were obtained from a male donor with ankylosing spondylitis or in good health (not recorded which).

This clonotype was seen a few times. The chain employs TRBV20-1 and TRBJ2-5; 9 nucleotides align to TRBD1. Germline lookup yields CDR1 DFQATT and CDR2 SNEGSKA (reference sequence). The CDR3 contains 14 residues. The ends lost 5 bases at V and 4 bases at J; junction bases unmatched: 8. CDR3 sequence: CSASAGTGIETQYF. Written as DNA, the CDR3 is TGCAGTGCTTCCGCCGGGACAGGGATAGAGACCCAGTACTTC.

The chain recombines TRBV9 with TRBJ2-1; 13 bases line up with TRBD2. J gave up 0 bases and V 0 bases, and 3 bases lay outside the gene matches. Germline values: CDR1 SGDLS, CDR2 YYNGEE. CDR3 length: 18 residues. Here the CDR3 reads CASSVVGTSGDSYNEQFF. In nucleotides, the CDR3 is TGTGCCAGCAGCGTAGTTGGGACTAGCGGGGACTCCTACAATGAGCAGTTCTTC.

This chain connects TRBV10-3 to TRBJ1-1, with D perhaps TRBD1 (6 bases). The CDR3 extends over 13 amino acids. Per the germline V gene, CDR1 is ENHRY and CDR2 is SYGVKD. Trimming shortened V by 3 bases and J by 5 bases, and 10 bases separated the two germline ends. The CDR3 DNA reads as TGTGCCATCAGTGAAGGGGGGAAAACTGAAGCTTTCTTT. Encoded protein: CAISEGGKTEAFF.

This chain links TRBV20-1 with TRBJ1-5; D gene uncertain. Trimming shortened V by 2 bases and J by 0 bases, and 17 bases separated the two germline ends. Germline V gene lookup returns CDR1 DFQATT and CDR2 SNEGSKA (reference sequence). The CDR3 spans 17 residues. The CDR3, as DNA: TGCAGTGCTAGACGGGGATCGGCATTTTTTAGCAATCAGCCCCAGCATTTT. Its translation: CSARRGSAFFSNQPQHF.

DNA for the CDR3: TGCAGTGCTTTGGTGATAGACAGCCAAGAGACCCAGTACTTC. Encoded protein: CSALVIDSQETQYF. V and J are TRBV20-1 and TRBJ2-5; a weak D match, TRBD1 (5 bases). The V end lost 5 bases, the J end lost 1 base, and 14 bases lay between the germline ends. The germline CDR1 and CDR2 sequences are DFQATT and SNEGSKA (reference sequence). CDR3 length: 14 amino acids.

V is TRBV29-1 and J is TRBJ2-3; D gene uncertain. The CDR3 extends over 14 amino acids. V was cut by 4 bases and J by 1 base, with 12 bases left in between. In germline, CDR1 is SQVTM, CDR2 ANQGSEA. CDR3 amino acids: CSVVPALRTDTQYF. The CDR3 nucleotides read TGCAGCGTTGTCCCTGCTCTGCGCACAGATACGCAGTATTTT.

This clonotype was seen more than once but under ten times. The chain couples TRBV20-1 to TRBJ2-2, with TRBD2 as a possible D gene (5 bases). Between the trimmed V and J ends, which lost 3 bases and 0 bases, there was a span of 8 bases. CDR3 size: 14 residues. Germline CDR1 is DFQATT and CDR2 is SNEGSKA (reference sequence). CDR3 in amino acids: CSARLRANTGELFF. Written as DNA, the CDR3 is TGCAGTGCTAGGTTGCGGGCGAACACCGGGGAGCTGTTTTTT.

This chain uses TRBV6-8 with TRBJ2-7; 9 bases fit TRBD1. The ends lost 5 bases at V and 6 bases at J; junction bases unmatched: 5. The CDR3 has 13 residues. Germline V gene sequence: CDR1 MNHGY, CDR2 SAAAGT. The CDR3 loop reads CASSHRQGVEQYF. In DNA form, the CDR3 reads TGTGCCAGCAGTCATCGACAGGGGGTCGAGCAGTACTTC.

The chain is built from TRBV20-1 and TRBJ1-2; 8 bases are a match to TRBD1. The V gene end was trimmed by 3 bases and the J gene end by 8 bases; junction bases not matched to a gene: 8. Germline CDR1 reads DFQATT; CDR2 reads SNEGSKA (reference sequence). The CDR3 extends over 13 amino acids. As DNA, the CDR3 is TGCAGTGCTAGGCCAGGGGGCGCTTTGGGCTACACCTTC. Protein product: CSARPGGALGYTF.

CDR3 nucleotide sequence: TGCAGTGCTCTCAACCTAGAGGGGAGCACAGATACGCAGTATTTT. Its translation is CSALNLEGSTDTQYF. The rearrangement links TRBV20-1 to TRBJ2-3; either TRBD1 or TRBD2 may supply D (5 bases each). The CDR3 runs to 15 residues. The germline V and J ends were trimmed by 5 bases and 0 bases, with 15 bases remaining between them. In germline, CDR1 is DFQATT, CDR2 SNEGSKA (reference sequence).

V is TRBV15 and J is TRBJ2-3; a weak D match, TRBD2 (6 bases). The V and J ends lost 1 base and 1 base respectively, with 12 bases between them. CDR1 and CDR2 from the germline V gene are LNHNV and YYDKDF (reference sequence). This CDR3 region has 16 residues. The CDR3 spells CATSRGRGHGTDTQYF. The DNA of the CDR3 is TGTGCCACCAGCAGAGGGAGGGGTCACGGCACAGATACGCAGTATTTT.

The chain combines TRBV12-3 or TRBV12-4 with TRBJ2-3, with 7 bases fitting TRBD2. V dropped 4 bases and J dropped 4; count of bases not matched to a gene: 8. This CDR3 comprises 15 residues. The CDR3 coding sequence is TGTGCCAGCAGTTCCAGCGGGGATCGTTCAGATACGCAGTATTTT. Translating it yields CASSSSGDRSDTQYF.

J is TRBJ2-5 and V is TRBV5-5; D is undetermined. The germline CDR1 and CDR2 sequences are SGHKS and YYEKEE (reference sequence). The CDR3 runs 11 residues. V was pared by 3 bases and J by 3 bases, with 3 bases between. The CDR3 DNA reads as TGTGCCAGCAGCTGGGAAGAGACCCAGTACTTC. Its protein is CASSWEETQYF. Full variable domain (missing parts from reference TRBV5-5 and TRBJ2-5): DAGVTQSPTHLIKTRGQQVTLRCSPISGHKSVSWYQQVLGQGPQFIFQYYEKEERGRGNFPDRFSARQFPNYSSELNVNALLLGDSALYLCASSWEETQYFGPGTRLLVL.

This clonotype has more than one count but fewer than ten. The genes are TRBV6-1 and TRBJ1-3; a possible D gene is TRBD1 (6 bases). V was shortened by 8 bases and J by 6 bases, with 14 bases between the two germline ends. CDR3 length: 13 residues. Germline V gives CDR1 MNHNS, CDR2 SASEGT. CDR3 nucleotides: TGTGCCAGCGGCGGCAGGGGAGAAAACACCATATATTTT. Amino acids: CASGGRGENTIYF.

Here the CDR3 DNA reads TGCGCCAGCAGCTTGGGAGGCACACAGAACACTGAAGCTTTCTTT. It specifies CASSLGGTQNTEAFF. This chain links TRBV5-1 with TRBJ1-1; D gene ambiguous. Germline V CDR1 and CDR2: SGHRS, YFSETQ. Deletions cut 0 bases from V and 1 base from J, with 10 bases between. The CDR3 runs to 15 residues.

The chain employs TRBV5-5 and TRBJ2-7; 7 nucleotides match TRBD1. The CDR3 length is 15 residues. Per the germline V gene, CDR1 is SGHKS and CDR2 is YYEKEE (reference sequence). J gave up 2 bases and V 1 base, and 6 bases lay outside the gene matches. In DNA, the CDR3 is TGTGCCAGCAGCTTGACCGGGACAGAGGCCTACGAGCAGTACTTC. Translation gives CASSLTGTEAYEQYF.

The genes are TRBV6-5 and TRBJ1-5; no reliable D call. The CDR3 consists of 15 residues. Germline CDR1 and CDR2: MNHEY and SVGAGI. V gave up 2 bases and J gave up 7 bases, with 15 bases separating them. DNA of the CDR3: TGTGCCAGCAGTTACCCGTTCGGAGGGTGCCAGCCCCAGCATTTT. Translating it yields CASSYPFGGCQPQHF.

The chain combines TRBV18 with TRBJ2-1; D unclear. Trimming took 3 bases from V and 7 from J, leaving 10 bases between them. Germline assignment: CDR1 KGHSH and CDR2 LQKENI. The CDR3 consists of 13 residues. This CDR3 reads CASSPYSRNEQFF. CDR3 nucleotides: TGTGCCAGCTCACCTTATTCGAGAAATGAGCAGTTCTTC.

This sequence joins TRBV12-3 or TRBV12-4 and TRBJ1-5; D is perhaps TRBD1 (5 bases). This CDR3 is 16 amino acids long. The V gene lost 7 bases and the J gene lost 4 bases, with 20 bases spanning the gap. CDR3 region: CASTQGRGEGNQPQHF. Here the CDR3 DNA reads TGTGCCAGCACCCAAGGGAGAGGGGAAGGTAATCAGCCCCAGCATTTT.

The rearrangement links TRBV28 to TRBJ2-5; no firm D call. The V end lost 5 bases, the J end lost 2 bases, and 9 bases lay between the germline ends. The CDR3 covers 13 residues. Germline loops: CDR1 MDHEN, CDR2 SYDVKM. The CDR3 nucleotides are TGTGCCAGCAGTACACCGGATCAAGAGACCCAGTACTTC. The encoded protein is CASSTPDQETQYF.

The chain joins TRBV7-9 to TRBJ2-5; D is tentatively TRBD1 or TRBD2 (5 bases each). The CDR3 has 16 amino acids. Per the germline V gene, CDR1 is SEHNR and CDR2 is FQNEAQ (reference sequence). Trimming took off 5 bases at V and 0 bases at J, with 16 bases between the two ends. The CDR3 DNA follows: TGTGCCAGCAGCACCCTAGGGACGGTGGACCAAGAGACCCAGTACTTC. Translating gives CASSTLGTVDQETQYF.

V and J are TRBV20-1 and TRBJ1-5; D not resolved. Germline V CDR1 and CDR2: DFQATT, SNEGSKA (reference sequence). Trimming took 3 bases from V and 3 from J, leaving 12 bases between them. The CDR3 is 14 amino acids. In DNA form, the CDR3 reads TGCAGTGCTAGGTATGGGATTTTCAATCAGCCCCAGCATTTT. Translating it yields CSARYGIFNQPQHF.

The chain is built from TRBV28 and TRBJ1-3; the D is unclear. CDR3 length: 11 amino acids. The germline V and J ends were trimmed by 4 bases and 4 bases, with 2 bases remaining between them. Germline V gene sequence: CDR1 MDHEN, CDR2 SYDVKM. The chain's CDR3 is CASSSGNTIYF. CDR3 nucleotide sequence: TGTGCCAGCAGTTCGGGAAACACCATATATTTT. The variable domain in full, with the rest retrieved from reference TRBV28 and TRBJ1-3, is DVKVTQSSRYLVKRTGEKVFLECVQDMDHENMFWYRQDPGLGLRLIYFSYDVKMKEKGDIPEGYSVSREKKERFSLILESASTNQTSMYLCASSSGNTIYFGEGSWLTVV.

The gene calls are TRBV4-1 and TRBJ1-5; 8 nucleotides match TRBD1. The CDR3 has 15 amino acids. Germline CDR1 is MGHRA and CDR2 is YSYEKL. Trimming cost V 1 base and J 3 bases; bases outside gene matches: 2. CDR3 protein: CASSQGTGSNQPQHF. The CDR3 DNA follows: TGCGCCAGCAGCCAAGGGACAGGGTCCAATCAGCCCCAGCATTTT.

This clonotype was detected a few times. The V and J genes are TRBV20-1 and TRBJ2-1, with D uncertain. Trimming removed 6 bases from V and 0 bases from J, with 9 bases in between. CDR3 size: 13 residues. Germline V lookup: CDR1 DFQATT, CDR2 SNEGSKA (reference sequence). The CDR3 loop is CSADPSSYNEQFF. The CDR3 DNA sequence: TGCAGTGCCGATCCTAGCTCCTACAATGAGCAGTTCTTC.

The chain joins TRBV11-2 to TRBJ2-6; D uncertain. Germline V gene data show CDR1 as SGHAT and CDR2 as FQNNGV. The CDR3 loop spans 15 amino acids. Trimming stripped 5 bases from V and 1 base from J, with 9 bases between. The CDR3 bases are TGTGCCAGCAGCGACCCGGGTTCTGGGGCCAACGTCCTGACTTTC. Translated: CASSDPGSGANVLTF.